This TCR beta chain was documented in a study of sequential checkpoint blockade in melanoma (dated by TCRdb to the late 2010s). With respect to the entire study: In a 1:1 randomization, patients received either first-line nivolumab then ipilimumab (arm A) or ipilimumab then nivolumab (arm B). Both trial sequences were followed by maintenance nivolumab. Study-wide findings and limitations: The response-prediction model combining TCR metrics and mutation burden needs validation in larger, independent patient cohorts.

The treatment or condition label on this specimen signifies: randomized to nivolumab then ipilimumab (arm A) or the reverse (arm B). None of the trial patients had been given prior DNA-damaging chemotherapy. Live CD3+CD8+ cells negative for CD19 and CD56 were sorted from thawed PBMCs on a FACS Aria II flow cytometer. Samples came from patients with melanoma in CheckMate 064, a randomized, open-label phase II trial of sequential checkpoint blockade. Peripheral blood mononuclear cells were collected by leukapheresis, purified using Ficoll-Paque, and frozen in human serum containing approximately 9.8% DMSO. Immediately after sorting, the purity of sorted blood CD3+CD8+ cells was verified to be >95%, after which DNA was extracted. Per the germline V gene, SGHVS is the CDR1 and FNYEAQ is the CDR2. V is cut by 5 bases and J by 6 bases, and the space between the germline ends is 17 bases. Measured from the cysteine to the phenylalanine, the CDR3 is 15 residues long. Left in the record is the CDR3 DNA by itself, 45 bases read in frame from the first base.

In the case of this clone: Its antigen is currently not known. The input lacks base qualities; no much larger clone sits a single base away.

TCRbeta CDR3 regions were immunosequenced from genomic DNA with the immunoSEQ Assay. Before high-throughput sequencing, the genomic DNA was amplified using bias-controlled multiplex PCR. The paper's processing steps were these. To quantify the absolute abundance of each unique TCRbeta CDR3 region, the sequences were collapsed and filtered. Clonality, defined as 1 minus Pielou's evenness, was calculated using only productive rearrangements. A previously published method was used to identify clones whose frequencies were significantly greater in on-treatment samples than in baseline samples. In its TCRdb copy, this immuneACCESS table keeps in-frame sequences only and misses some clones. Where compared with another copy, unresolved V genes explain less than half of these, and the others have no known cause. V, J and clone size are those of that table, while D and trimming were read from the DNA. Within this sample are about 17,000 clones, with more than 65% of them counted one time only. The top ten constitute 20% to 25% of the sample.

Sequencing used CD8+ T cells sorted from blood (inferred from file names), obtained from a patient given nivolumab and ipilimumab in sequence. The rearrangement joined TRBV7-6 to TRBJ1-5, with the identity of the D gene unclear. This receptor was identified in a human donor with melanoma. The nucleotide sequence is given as TGTGCCAGCAGCCCTGTTGTCTCTAATCGTCAGCCCCAGCATTTT. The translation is CASSPVVSNRQPQHF. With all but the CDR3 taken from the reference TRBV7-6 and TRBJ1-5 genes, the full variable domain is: GAGVSQSPRYKVTKRGQDVALRCDPISGHVSLYWYRQALGQGPEFLTYFNYEAQQDKSGLPNDRFSAERPEGSISTLTIQRTEQRDSAMYRCASSPVVSNRQPQHFGDGTRLSIL.